This T cell receptor beta chain was recorded in a study of blood T cells in healthy people across ages. About the study: The template switching approach captured approximately one barcoded beta molecule for every two T cells.

Together with a sample-barcoded 5' primer, a J-beta primer mix was included in a second PCR lasting about 7 to 12 cycles. TCRdb reprocessed the 5' RACE reads via MiXCR and lists one record per CDR3 protein. The sample contains 550,000 to 800,000 distinct CDR3 sequences, under 25% of which appear only once. V dropped 6 bases and J dropped 5; count of bases not matched to a gene: 4. This CDR3 has 13 amino acids. RNA extraction gave at least 5 micrograms of total RNA per sample. The sequenced sample was blood. The receptor was isolated from a man in his 70s in good health. The rearrangement joins TRBV12-3 or TRBV12-4 to TRBJ2-7; 10 bases are a match to TRBD2. The CDR3 protein is CASSRTSGDEQYF. CDR3 coding DNA: TGTGCCAGCAGCAGAACTAGCGGGGACGAGCAGTACTTC.